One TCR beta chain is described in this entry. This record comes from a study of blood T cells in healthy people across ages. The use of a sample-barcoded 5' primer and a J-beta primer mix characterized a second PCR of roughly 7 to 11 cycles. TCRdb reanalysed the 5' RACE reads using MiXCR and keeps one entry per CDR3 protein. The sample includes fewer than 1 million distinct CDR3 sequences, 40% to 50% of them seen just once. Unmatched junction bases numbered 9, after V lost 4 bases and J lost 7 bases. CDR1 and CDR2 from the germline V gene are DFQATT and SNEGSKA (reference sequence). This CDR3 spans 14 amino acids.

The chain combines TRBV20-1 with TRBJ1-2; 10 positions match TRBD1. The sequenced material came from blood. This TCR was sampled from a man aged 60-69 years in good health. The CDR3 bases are TGCAGTGCTACACCGGGACAGGGGCAGGGTGGCTACACCTTC. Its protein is CSATPGQGQGGYTF.